These T cell receptor beta chains were read from a single sample in a study of T cell responses to AZD1222 COVID-19 vaccine. Repertoires were generated with immunoSEQ multiplex PCR, while TCRdb's copy carries only in-frame clones and drops some. The data hold over 95,000 clones, with approximately 90% observed a single time. Sequenced material: peripheral blood, taken 28 days after the second AZD1222 dose. The source of these receptors is an adult who received the AZD1222 COVID-19 vaccine. Each CDR3 is given with its conserved first and last residue. A D gene is named only where the DNA matches it firmly.

d_gene | j_gene | v_gene | CDR3aa
. | TRBJ1-2 | TRBV29-1 | CSGVQGHGYTF
TRBD2 | TRBJ2-1 | TRBV24-1 | CATSDFRGSDEQFF
. | TRBJ2-2 | TRBV2 | CASNPGTRNTGELFF
. | TRBJ1-5 | TRBV6-2/TRBV6-3 | CASSYQSNQPQHF
TRBD1 | TRBJ1-1 | TRBV18 | CASSQDRGRTEAFF
. | TRBJ1-1 | TRBV5-8 | CANPRVGPNTWAFF
. | TRBJ1-5 | TRBV19 | CASMGGVYDNQPQHF
. | TRBJ1-6 | TRBV28 | CASRFAGVPLHF
. | TRBJ1-4 | TRBV4-1 | CASSLRFTTNEKLFF
. | TRBJ1-4 | TRBV7-9 | CASSTRREEEKLFF
. | TRBJ1-6 | TRBV23-1 | CASSQSGTNCNSPLHF
TRBD1 | TRBJ2-2 | TRBV12-3/TRBV12-4 | CASRNRGRELFF
TRBD2 | TRBJ2-7 | TRBV19 | CASSRRTSGTSYEQYF
. | TRBJ1-5 | TRBV9 | CASSVAPALAWPQHF
. | TRBJ1-6 | TRBV7-2 | CASSPGGNSPLHF
TRBD2 | TRBJ2-1 | TRBV2 | CASSDQLAAYNEQFF
TRBD1 | TRBJ1-5 | TRBV5-1 | CASSQDRGGQPQHF
. | TRBJ1-5 | TRBV5-1 | CASSLGSGGDQPQHF
. | TRBJ2-2 | TRBV28 | CASSLSGYTGELFF
. | TRBJ2-5 | TRBV11-2 | CASSFRGAYQETQYF
TRBD2 | TRBJ2-7 | TRBV18 | CASSPGLTSEQYF
. | TRBJ2-7 | TRBV5-1 | CASSLWLAGYEQYF
TRBD2 | TRBJ2-2 | TRBV4-1 | CASSQGPGGARLGELFF
. | TRBJ2-7 | TRBV19 | CASSLTGTSLGEQYF
. | TRBJ1-4 | TRBV28 | CASNSGEGGEKLFF
. | TRBJ2-7 | TRBV28 | CASSLASFHLNGTNQYF
. | TRBJ1-5 | TRBV30 | CAWSEGGGQPQHF
TRBD2 | TRBJ2-1 | TRBV19 | CASSMVLAGGSYNEQFF
. | TRBJ1-4 | TRBV27 | CASSLSRYRVNEKLFF
TRBD1 | TRBJ1-2 | TRBV28 | CASSFPTGTYTF
TRBD1 | TRBJ1-1 | TRBV30 | CASQGNLNTEAFF
. | TRBJ1-2 | TRBV12-2 | CASRSTWGGLLYGYTF
TRBD1 | TRBJ1-2 | TRBV12-3/TRBV12-4 | CASSPQGDYGYTF
. | TRBJ2-1 | TRBV19 | CASSIKTASSEQFF
TRBD1 | TRBJ2-3 | TRBV4-1 | CASSLGQGIDTQYF
. | TRBJ1-6 | TRBV7-9 | CASSSTKGVLHF
. | TRBJ2-5 | TRBV18 | CASSPLHGETQYF
TRBD1 | TRBJ1-1 | TRBV29-1 | CSVHRGQGTEAFF
. | TRBJ2-7 | TRBV27 | CASSFNGKQYF
TRBD1 | TRBJ1-1 | TRBV7-3 | CASSSQIPNRGQNTEAFF
. | TRBJ1-2 | TRBV6-5 | CASSSQGRGSNYGYTF
. | TRBJ1-4 | TRBV7-9 | CASSPPRGTSKDEKLFF
TRBD2 | TRBJ2-7 | TRBV9 | CASSGGAGGVHEQYF
. | TRBJ2-1 | TRBV29-1 | CSVEDLRDTRRGEQFF
. | TRBJ2-7 | TRBV27 | CASSRSHNSYEQYF
. | TRBJ2-2 | TRBV13 | CASSKGGANTGELFF
. | TRBJ2-1 | TRBV9 | CASSAHSEAYNEQFF
. | TRBJ2-6 | TRBV13 | CASSLGTSSSGANVLTF
. | TRBJ2-7 | TRBV4-3 | CASSQGVGGRYYEQYF
. | TRBJ1-2 | TRBV19 | CASSTRTEFYGYTF
. | TRBJ1-1 | TRBV7-9 | CASSPKGSVDLNTEAFF